This T cell receptor (beta chain) was identified in a study of T cell repertoires in cytomegalovirus infection. MiXCR was run by TCRdb on the reads, yielding one entry per CDR3 protein. The profile shows 450,000 to 650,000 distinct CDR3 sequences, over 35% of them singletons. The study's findings and limits: Carriers of CMV and the relevant HLA type were discriminated by public TCR beta frequency.

The CDR3 totals 17 residues. Germline V lookup: CDR1 SGHAT, CDR2 FQNNGV. V was clipped by 5 bases and J by 0 bases, with 17 bases between them. This clonotype was picked up a small number of times. What it binds is not known. Sequencing was performed on cultured PBMCs, taken from culture after CMV antigen stimulation. This chain connects TRBV11-2 to TRBJ2-4, with a tentative D call TRBD1 (7 bases). The receptor was isolated from a human donor in good health (CMV status not recorded). Some clones in this sample may be carry-over from other donors' samples. CDR3 loop: CASSGLQGTLAKNIQYF. In nucleotides, the CDR3 is TGTGCCAGCAGCGGCCTACAGGGGACTTTAGCCAAAAACATTCAGTACTTC.